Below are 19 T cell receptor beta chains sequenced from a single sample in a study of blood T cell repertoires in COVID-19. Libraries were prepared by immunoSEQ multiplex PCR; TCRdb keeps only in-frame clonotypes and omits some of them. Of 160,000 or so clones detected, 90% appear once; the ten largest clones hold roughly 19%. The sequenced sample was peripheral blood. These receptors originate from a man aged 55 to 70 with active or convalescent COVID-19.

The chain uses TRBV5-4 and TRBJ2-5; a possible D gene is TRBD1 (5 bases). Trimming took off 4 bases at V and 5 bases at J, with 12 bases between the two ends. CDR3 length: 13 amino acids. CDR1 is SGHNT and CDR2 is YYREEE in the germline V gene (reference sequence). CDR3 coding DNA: TGTGCCAGCAGCCTTAGGGGTATGGAGACCCAGTACTTC. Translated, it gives CASSLRGMETQYF.

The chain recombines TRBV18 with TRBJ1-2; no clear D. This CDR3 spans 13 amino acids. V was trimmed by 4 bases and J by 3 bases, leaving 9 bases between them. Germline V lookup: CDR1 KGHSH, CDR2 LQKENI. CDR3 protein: CASSLEEDYGYTF. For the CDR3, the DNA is TGTGCCAGCTCACTCGAGGAGGACTATGGCTACACCTTC.

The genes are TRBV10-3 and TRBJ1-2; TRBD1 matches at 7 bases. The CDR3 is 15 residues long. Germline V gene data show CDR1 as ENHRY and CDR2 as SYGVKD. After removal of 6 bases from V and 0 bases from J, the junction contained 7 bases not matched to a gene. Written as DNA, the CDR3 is TGTGCCATCAGCGACCGACAGGGCACTAACTATGGCTACACCTTC. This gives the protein CAISDRQGTNYGYTF.

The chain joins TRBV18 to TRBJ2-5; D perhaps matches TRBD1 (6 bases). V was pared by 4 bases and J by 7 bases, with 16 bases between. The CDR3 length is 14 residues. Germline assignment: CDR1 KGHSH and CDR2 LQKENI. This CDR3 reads CASSQGTTLRTQYF. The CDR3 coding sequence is TGTGCCAGCTCACAGGGGACAACCCTGAGGACCCAGTACTTC.

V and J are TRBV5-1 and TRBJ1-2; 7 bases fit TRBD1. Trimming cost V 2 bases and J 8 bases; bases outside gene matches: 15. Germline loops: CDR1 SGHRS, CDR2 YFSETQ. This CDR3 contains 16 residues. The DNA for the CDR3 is TGCGCCAGCAGCTTAGGAATAATATGGGACAGCGGAGGCTACACCTTC. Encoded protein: CASSLGIIWDSGGYTF.

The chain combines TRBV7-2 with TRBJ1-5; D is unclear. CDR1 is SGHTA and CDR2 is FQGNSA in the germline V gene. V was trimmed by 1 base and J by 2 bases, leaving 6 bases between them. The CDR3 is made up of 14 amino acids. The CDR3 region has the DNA TGTGCCAGCAGCTTAGTAGAGGGCAATCAGCCCCAGCATTTT. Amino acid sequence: CASSLVEGNQPQHF.

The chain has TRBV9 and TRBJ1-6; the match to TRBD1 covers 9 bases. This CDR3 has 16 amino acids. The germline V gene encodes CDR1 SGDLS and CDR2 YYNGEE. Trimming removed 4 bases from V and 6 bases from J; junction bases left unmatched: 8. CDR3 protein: CASSTGTGQVNSPLHF. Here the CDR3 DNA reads TGTGCCAGCAGCACGGGGACAGGGCAAGTTAATTCACCCCTCCACTTT.

The CDR3 DNA sequence: TGTGCCAGCAGTTCGAGGAACACTGAAGCTTTCTTT. Protein sequence: CASSSRNTEAFF. The chain joins TRBV2 to TRBJ1-1; D remains ambiguous. CDR1 is SNHLY and CDR2 is FYNNEI in the germline V gene. V was clipped by 5 bases and J by 1 base, with 5 bases between them. This CDR3 spans 12 amino acids.

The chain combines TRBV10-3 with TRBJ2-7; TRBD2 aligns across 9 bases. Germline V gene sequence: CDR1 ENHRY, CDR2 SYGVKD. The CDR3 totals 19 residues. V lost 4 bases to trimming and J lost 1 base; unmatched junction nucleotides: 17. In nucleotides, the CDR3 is TGTGCCATCAGTGGAATTAGCGGGGGAATAATAGACACTTCCTACGAGCAGTACTTC. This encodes CAISGISGGIIDTSYEQYF.

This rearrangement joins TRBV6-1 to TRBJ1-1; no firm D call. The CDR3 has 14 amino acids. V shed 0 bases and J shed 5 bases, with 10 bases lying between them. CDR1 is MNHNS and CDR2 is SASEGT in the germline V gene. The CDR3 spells CASSEAAERTEAFF. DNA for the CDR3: TGTGCCAGCAGTGAAGCGGCGGAGAGGACTGAAGCTTTCTTT.

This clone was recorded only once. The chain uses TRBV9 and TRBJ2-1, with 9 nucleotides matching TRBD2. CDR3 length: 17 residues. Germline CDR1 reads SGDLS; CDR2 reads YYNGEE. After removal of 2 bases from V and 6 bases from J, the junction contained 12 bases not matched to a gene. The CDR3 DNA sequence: TGTGCCAGCAGCGTCTACTGGCGGGGGGGCTCAAGCAATGAGCAGTTCTTC. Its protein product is CASSVYWRGGSSNEQFF.

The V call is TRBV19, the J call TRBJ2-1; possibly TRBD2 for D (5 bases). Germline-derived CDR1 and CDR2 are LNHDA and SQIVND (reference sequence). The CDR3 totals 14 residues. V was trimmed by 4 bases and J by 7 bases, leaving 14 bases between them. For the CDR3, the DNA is TGTGCCAGTAGTACCCAGCTCGGGGTAAATGAGCAGTTCTTC. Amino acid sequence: CASSTQLGVNEQFF.

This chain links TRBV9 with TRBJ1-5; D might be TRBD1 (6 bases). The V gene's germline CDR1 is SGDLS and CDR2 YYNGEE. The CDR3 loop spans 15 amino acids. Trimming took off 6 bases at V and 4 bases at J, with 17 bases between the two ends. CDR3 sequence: CASNEQGMRNQPQHF. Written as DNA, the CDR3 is TGTGCCAGCAATGAGCAGGGGATGAGGAATCAGCCCCAGCATTTT. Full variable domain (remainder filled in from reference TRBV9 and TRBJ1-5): DSGVTQTPKHLITATGQRVTLRCSPRSGDLSVYWYQQSLDQGLQFLIQYYNGEERAKGNILERFSAQQFPDLHSELNLSSLELGDSALYFCASNEQGMRNQPQHFGDGTRLSIL.

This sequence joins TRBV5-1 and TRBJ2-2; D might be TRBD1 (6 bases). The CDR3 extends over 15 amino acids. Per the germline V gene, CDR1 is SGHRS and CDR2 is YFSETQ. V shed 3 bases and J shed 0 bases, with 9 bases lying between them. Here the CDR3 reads CASSSGQANTGELFF. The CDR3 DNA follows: TGCGCCAGCAGCTCGGGACAAGCGAACACCGGGGAGCTGTTTTTT.

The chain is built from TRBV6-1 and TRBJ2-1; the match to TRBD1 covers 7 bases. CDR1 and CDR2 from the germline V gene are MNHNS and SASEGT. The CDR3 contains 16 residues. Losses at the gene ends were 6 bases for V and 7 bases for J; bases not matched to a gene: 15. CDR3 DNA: TGTGCCAGCAGCGAATATGACAGGGTGGGAAGGAATGAGCAGTTCTTC. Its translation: CASSEYDRVGRNEQFF.

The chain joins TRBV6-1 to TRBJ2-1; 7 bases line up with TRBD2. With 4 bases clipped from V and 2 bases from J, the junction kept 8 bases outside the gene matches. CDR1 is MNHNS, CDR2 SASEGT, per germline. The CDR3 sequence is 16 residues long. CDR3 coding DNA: TGTGCCAGCAGTGTATCTAGCGGAGCGGCCTACAATGAGCAGTTCTTC. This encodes CASSVSSGAAYNEQFF.

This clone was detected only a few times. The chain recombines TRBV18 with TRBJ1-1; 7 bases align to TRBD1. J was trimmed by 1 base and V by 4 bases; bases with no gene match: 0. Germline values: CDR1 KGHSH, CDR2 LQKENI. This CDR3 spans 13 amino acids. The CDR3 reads CASSRQGNTEAFF. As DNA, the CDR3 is TGTGCCAGCTCACGACAGGGGAACACTGAAGCTTTCTTT. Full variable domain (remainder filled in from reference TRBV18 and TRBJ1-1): NAGVMQNPRHLVRRRGQEARLRCSPMKGHSHVYWYRQLPEEGLKFMVYLQKENIIDESGMPKERFSAEFPKEGPSILRIQQVVRGDSAAYFCASSRQGNTEAFFGQGTRLTVV.

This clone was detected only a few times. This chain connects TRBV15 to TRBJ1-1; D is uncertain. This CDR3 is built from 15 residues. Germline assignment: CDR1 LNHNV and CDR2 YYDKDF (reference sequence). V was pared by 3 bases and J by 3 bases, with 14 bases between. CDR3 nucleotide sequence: TGTGCCACCAGCAGTTCGGTAGCCCGTGACACTGAAGCTTTCTTT. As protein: CATSSSVARDTEAFF.

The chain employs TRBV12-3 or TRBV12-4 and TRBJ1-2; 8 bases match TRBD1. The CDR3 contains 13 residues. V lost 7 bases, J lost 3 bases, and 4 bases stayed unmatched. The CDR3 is CASNLGQDYGYTF. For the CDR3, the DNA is TGTGCCAGCAATCTGGGACAGGACTATGGCTACACCTTC.